This T cell receptor beta chain came from a study of blood T cell repertoires in COVID-19. Study overall: Collection of acute and convalescent COVID-19 samples took place in the United States, Italy and Spain.

The CDR3 has 16 amino acids. Trimming pared 0 bases from V and 2 bases from J, leaving 13 bases between. In germline, CDR1 is LGHNT, CDR2 FRNRAP. Some clones are missing from TCRdb's copy, which holds only in-frame ones; the method was immunoSEQ multiplex PCR. Here the sample spans 44,000 or so clones, less than 90% being singletons. The rearrangement joins TRBV12-5 to TRBJ2-5, with a tentative D call TRBD2 (6 bases). The source of this sequence is a human donor in a cohort sampled during active COVID-19. Material for sequencing was peripheral blood. CDR3 residues: CASGLVQWDSQETQYF. The CDR3 region has the DNA TGTGCTAGTGGTTTGGTACAGTGGGACTCTCAAGAGACCCAGTACTTC.